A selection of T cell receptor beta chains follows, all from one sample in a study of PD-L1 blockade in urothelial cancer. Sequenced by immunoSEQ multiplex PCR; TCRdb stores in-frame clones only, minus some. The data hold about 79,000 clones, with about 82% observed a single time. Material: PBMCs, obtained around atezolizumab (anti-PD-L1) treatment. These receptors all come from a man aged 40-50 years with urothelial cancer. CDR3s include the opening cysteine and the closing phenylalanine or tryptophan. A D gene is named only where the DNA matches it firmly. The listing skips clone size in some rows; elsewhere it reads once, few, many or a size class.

CDR3: CASSLGQVVTF
DNA: TGCGCCAGCAGCTTGGGGCAGGTGGTCACCTTC
V: TRBV5-1
D: .
size: many
J: TRBJ1-2

CDR3: CAWSVLPRTGKDTEAFF
DNA: TGTGCCTGGAGTGTACTCCCTCGGACAGGGAAGGACACTGAAGCTTTCTTT
V: TRBV30
D: TRBD1
size: .
J: TRBJ1-1

CDR3: CASSEGLGETQYF
DNA: TGTGCCAGCAGCGAAGGACTGGGAGAGACCCAGTACTTC
V: TRBV7-2
D: .
size: many
J: TRBJ2-5

CDR3: CASSLAGTTKAFF
DNA: TGTGCCAGCAGCCTCGCCGGGACAACTAAAGCTTTCTTT
V: TRBV27
D: .
size: .
J: TRBJ1-1

CDR3: CASSLSIPSGSLYEQYF
DNA: TGTGCCAGCAGTTTATCGATCCCTAGCGGGAGCCTCTACGAGCAGTACTTC
V: TRBV27
D: TRBD2
size: .
J: TRBJ2-7

CDR3: CASSEGQGGTEAFF
DNA: TGTGCCAGCAGCGAAGGACAGGGGGGTACTGAAGCTTTCTTT
V: TRBV11-2
D: TRBD1
size: medium-sized
J: TRBJ1-1

CDR3: CASSPIRREGSYEQYF
DNA: TGTGCCAGCAGCCCTATTCGGCGGGAGGGATCCTACGAGCAGTACTTC
V: TRBV11-2
D: TRBD2
size: .
J: TRBJ2-7

CDR3: CASSRQGAQNIQYF
DNA: TGTGCCAGCTCCCGCCAGGGGGCACAAAACATTCAGTACTTC
V: TRBV18
D: TRBD1
size: .
J: TRBJ2-4

CDR3: CARSGGTYIQYF
DNA: TGTGCCAGAAGCGGGGGGACGTACATTCAGTACTTC
V: TRBV7-5
D: .
size: once
J: TRBJ2-4

CDR3: CASSLNGRPQHF
DNA: TGTGCCAGCAGTTTGAACGGGAGGCCCCAGCATTTT
V: TRBV6-6
D: .
size: once
J: TRBJ1-5

CDR3: CASGQSGGGYNEQFF
DNA: TGTGCTAGTGGCCAGTCGGGGGGGGGCTACAATGAGCAGTTCTTC
V: TRBV12-5
D: TRBD2
size: .
J: TRBJ2-1

CDR3: CASSRGNTEAFF
DNA: TGTGCCAGCAGTAGGGGAAACACTGAAGCTTTCTTT
V: TRBV28
D: .
size: .
J: TRBJ1-1

CDR3: CASSPSGTGYNEQFF
DNA: TGCGCCAGCAGCCCATCCGGGACTGGCTACAATGAGCAGTTCTTC
V: TRBV5-1
D: .
size: .
J: TRBJ2-1

CDR3: CASSPSGTPADTQYF
DNA: TGTGCCAGCAGCCCCAGCGGGACCCCCGCAGATACGCAGTATTTT
V: TRBV6-5
D: TRBD2
size: few
J: TRBJ2-3

CDR3: CASSSVGQGTYQPQHF
DNA: TGTGCCAGCAGCTCCGTTGGACAGGGGACTTATCAGCCCCAGCATTTT
V: TRBV7-9
D: TRBD1
size: .
J: TRBJ1-5

CDR3: CASSSRQGLNQPQHF
DNA: TGTGCCAGCAGCTCTAGACAGGGTCTGAATCAGCCCCAGCATTTT
V: TRBV7-2
D: TRBD1
size: .
J: TRBJ1-5

CDR3: CASSNRDRGHEQYF
DNA: TGTGCCAGCAGCAACCGGGACAGGGGCCACGAGCAGTACTTC
V: TRBV11-2
D: TRBD1
size: .
J: TRBJ2-7

CDR3: CASSNWRAPLLAKNIQYF
DNA: TGTGCCAGCAGCAACTGGAGGGCCCCACTGTTAGCCAAAAACATTCAGTACTTC
V: TRBV5-5
D: .
size: .
J: TRBJ2-4

CDR3: CATELMETSLLGEQFF
DNA: TGTGCCACCGAGCTTATGGAGACTAGCCTTCTAGGTGAGCAGTTCTTC
V: TRBV5-6
D: TRBD2
size: once
J: TRBJ2-1

CDR3: CASSKGRGTYTDTQYF
DNA: TGCGCCAGCAGTAAAGGGCGGGGGACCTACACAGATACGCAGTATTTT
V: TRBV4-3
D: TRBD2
size: .
J: TRBJ2-3

CDR3: CASSPVGSGRAYGELFF
DNA: TGTGCCAGCAGCCCCGTGGGCAGCGGGAGGGCCTACGGGGAGCTGTTTTTT
V: TRBV11-2
D: TRBD2
size: .
J: TRBJ2-2

CDR3: CASSEVLQGGSYEQYF
DNA: TGTGCCAGCAGTGAAGTGTTACAGGGGGGGTCCTACGAGCAGTACTTC
V: TRBV6-1
D: .
size: .
J: TRBJ2-7

CDR3: CASSYTNRGGQPQHF
DNA: TGTGCCAGCAGTTACACTAACAGGGGTGGTCAGCCCCAGCATTTT
V: TRBV6-5
D: TRBD1
size: .
J: TRBJ1-5

CDR3: CATTSLNEQFF
DNA: TGTGCCACGACTAGTTTAAATGAGCAGTTCTTC
V: TRBV28
D: .
size: .
J: TRBJ2-1

CDR3: CASSPRGGPDRGDTQYF
DNA: TGCGCCAGCAGCCCCAGAGGGGGCCCAGACCGAGGCGATACGCAGTATTTT
V: TRBV4-1
D: TRBD1
size: .
J: TRBJ2-3

CDR3: CASSYGGRNYGYTF
DNA: TGTGCCAGCAGCTACGGGGGACGGAACTATGGCTACACCTTC
V: TRBV5-8
D: .
size: .
J: TRBJ1-2

CDR3: CASSRRLAGPLSTDTQYF
DNA: TGTGCCAGCAGCCGTCGACTAGCGGGACCGCTTAGCACAGATACGCAGTATTTT
V: TRBV11-2
D: TRBD2
size: .
J: TRBJ2-3

CDR3: CASSSRGTDSYNEQFF
DNA: TGTGCCAGCAGCTCTCGCGGGACAGACAGCTACAATGAGCAGTTCTTC
V: TRBV11-3
D: .
size: .
J: TRBJ2-1

CDR3: CASSGYLEQFF
DNA: TGTGCCAGCAGTGGCTACCTTGAGCAGTTCTTC
V: TRBV25-1
D: .
size: .
J: TRBJ2-1

CDR3: CASSDGVAGPYTQYF
DNA: TGCGCCAGCAGTGACGGGGTAGCGGGGCCGTATACGCAGTATTTT
V: TRBV10-2
D: TRBD2
size: .
J: TRBJ2-3

CDR3: CASSYQTDANYGYTF
DNA: TGTGCCAGCAGCTACCAGACAGACGCTAACTATGGCTACACCTTC
V: TRBV5-5
D: .
size: .
J: TRBJ1-2

CDR3: CASSQVASGALGGTGELFF
DNA: TGCGCCAGCAGCCAAGTAGCTAGCGGAGCCCTGGGGGGGACCGGGGAGCTGTTTTTT
V: TRBV4-1
D: TRBD2
size: .
J: TRBJ2-2

CDR3: CASSNSGTRFYEQYF
DNA: TGTGCCAGCAGCAATTCCGGGACTAGATTCTACGAGCAGTACTTC
V: TRBV28
D: TRBD2
size: few
J: TRBJ2-7

CDR3: CASSPVGETQYF
DNA: TGTGCCAGCTCCCCAGTCGGAGAGACCCAGTACTTC
V: TRBV18
D: .
size: .
J: TRBJ2-5

CDR3: CASSSSGRASGELFF
DNA: TGTGCCAGCAGTTCGAGCGGGAGGGCCTCCGGGGAGCTGTTTTTT
V: TRBV28
D: TRBD2
size: few
J: TRBJ2-2

CDR3: CSVQSGQGGSYEQYF
DNA: TGCAGCGTACAATCGGGGCAGGGAGGATCCTACGAGCAGTACTTC
V: TRBV29-1
D: .
size: few
J: TRBJ2-7

CDR3: CAISESTGRGAKNIQYF
DNA: TGTGCCATCAGTGAGTCGACGGGGAGGGGAGCCAAAAACATTCAGTACTTC
V: TRBV10-3
D: TRBD2
size: .
J: TRBJ2-4

CDR3: CASSSLGLGAYNEQFF
DNA: TGTGCCAGCAGCTCACTGGGTCTAGGGGCTTACAATGAGCAGTTCTTC
V: TRBV7-2
D: .
size: .
J: TRBJ2-1

CDR3: CASSLDSRTDTQYF
DNA: TGTGCCAGCAGCTTAGATAGCCGCACAGATACGCAGTATTTT
V: TRBV11-2
D: .
size: .
J: TRBJ2-3

CDR3: CASSQAMNTEAFF
DNA: TGTGCCAGCAGCCAAGCAATGAACACTGAAGCTTTCTTT
V: TRBV14
D: .
size: .
J: TRBJ1-1

CDR3: CASSLGRGGLYGYTF
DNA: TGTGCCAGCAGTTTGGGGAGGGGGGGCCTCTATGGCTACACCTTC
V: TRBV27
D: .
size: .
J: TRBJ1-2

CDR3: CASSVDMGAGYNEQFF
DNA: TGTGCCAGCAGCGTAGACATGGGAGCGGGATACAATGAGCAGTTCTTC
V: TRBV9
D: TRBD2
size: .
J: TRBJ2-1

CDR3: CASSLDQREILEYNEQFF
DNA: TGCGCCAGCAGCTTGGACCAGCGGGAGATCCTCGAATACAACGAGCAGTTCTTC
V: TRBV5-1
D: TRBD2
size: once
J: TRBJ2-1

CDR3: CASSPGTGANQPQHF
DNA: TGTGCCAGCTCACCCGGGACAGGGGCCAATCAGCCCCAGCATTTT
V: TRBV18
D: TRBD1
size: .
J: TRBJ1-5

CDR3: CASSLLDRGDEKLFF
DNA: TGTGCCAGCAGTTTACTGGACAGGGGAGACGAAAAACTGTTTTTT
V: TRBV28
D: TRBD1
size: .
J: TRBJ1-4

CDR3: CASSSPGTSGVDEQYF
DNA: TGTGCCAGCAGCTCCCCCGGGACTAGCGGGGTGGACGAGCAGTACTTC
V: TRBV5-6
D: TRBD2
size: .
J: TRBJ2-7

CDR3: CASSVGGTQYF
DNA: TGTGCCAGCAGTGTCGGGGGTACGCAGTATTTT
V: TRBV2
D: .
size: .
J: TRBJ2-3

CDR3: CASSLGGIDGYTF
DNA: TGTGCCAGCAGCTTAGGAGGTATCGACGGCTACACCTTC
V: TRBV11-2
D: .
size: .
J: TRBJ1-2